This TCR beta chain comes out of a study of blood T cell repertoires in COVID-19. Overall study context: Material from acute and convalescent COVID-19 was sourced from the United States, Italy and Spain.

The repertoire was sequenced with immunoSEQ multiplex PCR; TCRdb's copy has only in-frame clones and lacks some. The table shows roughly 110,000 clones, with approximately 90% occurring only once. The ends lost 2 bases at V and 0 bases at J; junction bases unmatched: 4. Germline loops: CDR1 SGDLS, CDR2 YYNGEE. This CDR3 is built from 16 residues. This sequence was found in a woman between 50 and 59 years old with acute or convalescent COVID-19. Sequenced material: peripheral blood. The chain combines TRBV9 with TRBJ1-4, with 7 bases identical to TRBD1. In DNA, the CDR3 is TGTGCCAGCAGCGTCGGGACAGTTGCAACTAATGAAAAACTGTTTTTT. Translation: CASSVGTVATNEKLFF.